This T cell receptor (beta chain) was documented in a study of control samples from healthy donors and cancer patients. Data came from immunoSEQ multiplex PCR; TCRdb stores just in-frame clones and leaves some out. Among roughly 200,000 clones listed, roughly nine tenths were seen once. This clonotype originated in a man aged 25-40 years in good health. Sequenced: blood.

The CDR3 loop reads CSVEVGSGYTF. CDR3 nucleotide sequence: TGCAGCGTTGAAGTCGGTAGCGGCTACACCTTC. This chain connects TRBV29-1 to TRBJ1-2, with D unresolved. The CDR3 is 11 amino acids. Trimming cost V 1 base and J 8 bases, with 8 bases left between them. The germline gives CDR1 SQVTM, CDR2 ANQGSEA.